Listed below are T cell receptor beta chains from one sample, sequenced in a study of T cells and Merkel cell carcinoma outcomes. Measured with immunoSEQ multiplex PCR; TCRdb has only the in-frame clones, and not every one. The profile shows about 6,000 clones, approximately 77% of them singletons. The sequenced material came from tumor tissue from Merkel cell carcinoma. The receptor source for this set is a human donor with Merkel cell carcinoma. CDR3s include the opening cysteine and the closing phenylalanine or tryptophan. The D gene is left open where the match is weak. Rows give clone size only sometimes, using once, few, many, or a class for an expanded clone.

size: -
V: TRBV28
D: -
J: TRBJ2-5
length: 13
DNA: TGTGCCAGCAGTTTGGGCGGAAAAGAGACCCAGTACTTC
CDR3: CASSLGGKETQYF

size: -
V: TRBV28
D: -
J: TRBJ2-5
length: 14
DNA: TGTGCCAGCAGTTTACCGGGTAACCAAGAGACCCAGTACTTC
CDR3: CASSLPGNQETQYF

size: -
V: TRBV6-6
D: TRBD2
J: TRBJ2-2
length: 14
DNA: TGTGCCAGTAAAGCGGGAGCTCAAGGCGGGGAGCTGTTTTTT
CDR3: CASKAGAQGGELFF

size: once
V: TRBV14
D: -
J: TRBJ2-2
length: 17
DNA: TGTGCCAGCAGCCGGGTTCGGGGGATACCGTCTTCCGGGGAGCTGTTTTTT
CDR3: CASSRVRGIPSSGELFF

size: -
V: TRBV27
D: TRBD1
J: TRBJ1-1
length: 14
DNA: TGTGCCAGCAGGATCAGGGGGCGGAACACTGAAGCTTTCTTT
CDR3: CASRIRGRNTEAFF

size: -
V: TRBV27
D: -
J: TRBJ2-1
length: 11
DNA: TGTGCCAGCAGTTTCGGTCCTGAGCAGTTCTTC
CDR3: CASSFGPEQFF

size: -
V: TRBV7-2
D: TRBD1
J: TRBJ1-4
length: 17
DNA: TGTGCCAGCAGCCCCGTCCCGGGACAGGGATCTAATGAAAAACTGTTTTTT
CDR3: CASSPVPGQGSNEKLFF

size: -
V: TRBV7-2
D: -
J: TRBJ2-7
length: 15
DNA: TGTGCCAGCGGACGGTGGGGGGCTAGCTCCTACGAGCAGTACTTC
CDR3: CASGRWGASSYEQYF

size: -
V: TRBV7-8
D: -
J: TRBJ1-5
length: 14
DNA: TGTGCCAGCAGCTTGGGTGTAGAGGTTCAGCCCCAGCATTTT
CDR3: CASSLGVEVQPQHF

size: -
V: TRBV27
D: -
J: TRBJ2-7
length: 12
DNA: TGTGCCAGCAGTTTAGGGGGCGGGGAGCAGTACTTC
CDR3: CASSLGGGEQYF

size: -
V: TRBV5-8
D: -
J: TRBJ1-2
length: 13
DNA: TGTGCCAGCAGCCGAACAGGGAACTATGGCTACACCTTC
CDR3: CASSRTGNYGYTF

size: -
V: TRBV21-1
D: -
J: TRBJ1-1
length: 14
DNA: TGTGCCAGCCTTATCGAGACAGGGAACACTGAAGCTTTCTTT
CDR3: CASLIETGNTEAFF

size: -
V: TRBV19
D: -
J: TRBJ2-7
length: 13
DNA: TGTGCCAGTAGTATAGATTCGGCAGACGAGCAGTACTTC
CDR3: CASSIDSADEQYF

size: -
V: TRBV5-1
D: -
J: TRBJ1-4
length: 15
DNA: TGCGCCAGCAGCTTGGGGTTGGAGGGCCATGAAAAACTGTTTTTT
CDR3: CASSLGLEGHEKLFF

size: -
V: TRBV2
D: -
J: TRBJ1-6
length: 12
DNA: TGTGCCAGCAGGGGGAGGGGGTCACCCCTCCACTTT
CDR3: CASRGRGSPLHF

size: -
V: TRBV4-1
D: TRBD1
J: TRBJ2-7
length: 15
DNA: TGCGCCAGCAGCGTTACCGGGACAGGGGCCTACGAGCAGTACTTC
CDR3: CASSVTGTGAYEQYF

size: -
V: TRBV2
D: TRBD2
J: TRBJ2-5
length: 15
DNA: TGTGCCAGCACCCAAACAGCGGGAGTAGGGGAGACCCAGTACTTC
CDR3: CASTQTAGVGETQYF

size: -
V: TRBV6-1
D: TRBD2
J: TRBJ2-1
length: 13
DNA: TGTGCCAGCGAACGACTAGCAAACAATGAGCAGTTCTTC
CDR3: CASERLANNEQFF

size: medium-sized
V: TRBV5-1
D: TRBD2
J: TRBJ2-3
length: 15
DNA: TGCGCCAGCAACAGCGGGAGGGCCGTCACAGATACGCAGTATTTT
CDR3: CASNSGRAVTDTQYF

size: few
V: TRBV30
D: -
J: TRBJ2-1
length: 11
DNA: TGTGCCTGGAGTTCGGCTAGCGAGCAGTTCTTC
CDR3: CAWSSASEQFF

size: -
V: TRBV6-5
D: -
J: TRBJ2-6
length: 13
DNA: TGTGCCAGCAGCCCGACACCTGACAACGTCCTGACTTTC
CDR3: CASSPTPDNVLTF

size: -
V: TRBV5-4
D: -
J: TRBJ2-1
length: 14
DNA: TGTGCCAGCAGCTTGGTAGCGTCGAAGGATGAGCAGTTCTTC
CDR3: CASSLVASKDEQFF

size: -
V: TRBV29-1
D: -
J: TRBJ1-1
length: 12
DNA: TGCAGCGTTGGCAGACAGAACACTGAAGCTTTCTTT
CDR3: CSVGRQNTEAFF

size: -
V: TRBV10-3
D: TRBD1
J: TRBJ1-1
length: 14
DNA: TGTGCCATAAGACAGGGGGAGGGGAACACTGAAGCTTTCTTT
CDR3: CAIRQGEGNTEAFF

size: -
V: TRBV27
D: -
J: TRBJ1-1
length: 14
DNA: TGTGCCAGCAGGCCGGGCCAGGGTTTGGCTGAAGCTTTCTTT
CDR3: CASRPGQGLAEAFF

size: -
V: TRBV10-3
D: -
J: TRBJ1-5
length: 15
DNA: TGTGCCATCAGTGAGTCCAGACTTAGCAATCAGCCCCAGCATTTT
CDR3: CAISESRLSNQPQHF

size: -
V: TRBV10-3
D: TRBD2
J: TRBJ2-1
length: 18
DNA: TGTGCCATCAGTGAGTCGCTGCGGCTAGCGGAAGGCTACAATGAGCAGTTCTTC
CDR3: CAISESLRLAEGYNEQFF

size: -
V: TRBV4-1
D: -
J: TRBJ1-5
length: 15
DNA: TGCGCCAGCAGCCAGGCGGCCGTTAGCAATCAGCCCCAGCATTTT
CDR3: CASSQAAVSNQPQHF

size: -
V: TRBV28
D: -
J: TRBJ2-7
length: 15
DNA: TGTGCCAGCAGTTTCTTCGGAAGAAGCTCCTACGAGCAGTACTTC
CDR3: CASSFFGRSSYEQYF

size: -
V: TRBV18
D: -
J: TRBJ2-7
length: 12
DNA: TGTGCCAGCTCTCAGGGCCGGGACGAGCAGTACTTC
CDR3: CASSQGRDEQYF

size: -
V: TRBV7-9
D: -
J: TRBJ2-1
length: 14
DNA: TGTGCCAGCAGCTTATACGGGTCCTACAATGAGCAGTTCTTC
CDR3: CASSLYGSYNEQFF

size: once
V: TRBV5-1
D: -
J: TRBJ1-2
length: 14
DNA: TGCGCCAGCAGCTTGGCCGGGGGATCCCTTGGCTACACCTTC
CDR3: CASSLAGGSLGYTF

size: -
V: TRBV6-5
D: -
J: TRBJ2-7
length: 14
DNA: TGTGCCAGTAGTGAGATGACTACAGCCTACGAGCAGTACTTC
CDR3: CASSEMTTAYEQYF

size: -
V: TRBV11-2
D: -
J: TRBJ2-1
length: 17
DNA: TGTGCCAGCAGCTCCCTGCCCGGGACGAGCTCCTACAATGAGCAGTTCTTC
CDR3: CASSSLPGTSSYNEQFF

size: -
V: TRBV4-2
D: -
J: TRBJ1-2
length: 15
DNA: TGTGCCAGCAGCGCCGGACTCCTAGCTAACTATGGCTACACCTTC
CDR3: CASSAGLLANYGYTF

size: -
V: TRBV28
D: -
J: TRBJ1-5
length: 15
DNA: TGTGCCAGCAGTTTAGGCGACGGCTACAATCAGCCCCAGCATTTT
CDR3: CASSLGDGYNQPQHF